This TCR beta chain was profiled in a study of cytomegalovirus exposure and HLA in healthy donors. Overall study: Sequencing of 150 million to 200 million T cells in an earlier analysis found 100 million or so unique TCR beta sequences. Regarding the study as a whole: The dataset shows that most TCR sequences were rare, while some public TCRs occurred in many donors.

Use of 60 Vbeta and 13 Jbeta primers characterized the PCR. TCRdb keeps only in-frame clones here, not all; method: immunoSEQ multiplex PCR. Of about 130,000 clones listed, around 78% were seen once; the top ten hold roughly 1.5%. Concerning this clone: Its antigen is still unknown.

Sequenced input: PBMCs. This receptor was taken from a woman under 30 in good health and CMV-seronegative.

The CDR3 nucleotides are TGTGCCTGGGCGGGACAGGGCAATTCACCCCTCCACTTT. It codes for CAWAGQGNSPLHF. The chain uses TRBV30 and TRBJ1-6, with 9 bases aligning to TRBD1. CDR1 GTSNPN and CDR2 SVGIG come from the germline V gene (reference sequence). Losses at the gene ends were 5 bases for V and 7 bases for J; bases not matched to a gene: 3. The CDR3 length is 13 residues.